These T cell receptor beta chains were read from a single sample in a study of cytomegalovirus exposure and HLA in healthy donors. Data came from immunoSEQ multiplex PCR; TCRdb stores just in-frame clones and leaves some out. The profile shows some 150,000 clones, roughly 86% of them singletons. The specimen sequenced was PBMCs. Every receptor here comes from a man between 18 and 29 years old in good health and CMV-seropositive. Each CDR3 is given with its conserved first and last residue. A D gene is named only where the DNA matches it firmly.

J,D,V,CDR3
TRBJ2-7,-,TRBV5-4,CASSTVDRSYEQYF
-,TRBD2,TRBV6-6,CASSYSRLATYEQYF
TRBJ2-3,TRBD2,TRBV9,CASSGTSVDTQYF
TRBJ2-2,-,TRBV7-9,CASSLVILTGELFF
TRBJ2-7,TRBD2,TRBV27,CASSLAPGGLGYEQYF
TRBJ1-2,-,TRBV6-1,CASSPDMNYGYTF
TRBJ1-3,-,TRBV9,CASSAATGSGNTIYF
TRBJ2-5,-,TRBV5-1,CASSSLTRKETQYF
TRBJ2-3,TRBD2,TRBV28,CASSLLRGDTDTQYF
TRBJ2-7,TRBD1,TRBV5-4,CASAPGTGTYEQYF